This T cell receptor beta chain was sequenced during a study of identical twins. V was clipped by 6 bases and J by 7 bases, with 21 bases between them. Germline values: CDR1 MNHNS, CDR2 SASEGT. The CDR3 totals 15 residues. This clonotype was observed at least ten times. TCRdb itself ran the 5' RACE reads through MiXCR, one entry per CDR3 protein. The sample includes approximately 620,000 distinct CDR3 sequences, 8.6% of them seen just once. These records were also assigned to another study, of yellow fever vaccine responses in identical twins.

Sequenced input: PBMCs. J is TRBJ1-2 and V is TRBV6-1, with D unresolved. The sequence was collected from a young woman in good health. The CDR3 loop is CASSRPPQEDGGYTF. CDR3 DNA sequence: TGTGCCAGCAGCCGCCCCCCTCAGGAGGATGGTGGCTACACCTTC.